This is a list of T cell receptor beta chains from one sample in a study of shared clonotypes between healthy human individuals. Profiling relied on immunoSEQ multiplex PCR, and the TCRdb table lists in-frame clones only, not all of them. The sample has roughly 2.6 million clones; approximately 90% are singletons. The sequenced sample consisted of naive CD4+ T cells sorted from blood. These receptor sequences come from a man between 18 and 35 years old in good health. Both conserved end residues are part of each CDR3. The order of the fields is D gene, J gene, clone size, V gene, CDR3 DNA, CDR3 protein. A D gene is named only where the DNA matches it firmly. Clone size is not always given. Where it is, it says once, few, many or a class for expanded clones.

>TRBD2|TRBJ2-3|NA|TRBV30
TGTGCCTGGACCTTGCGGGGGGCAGATACGCAGTATTTT
CAWTLRGADTQYF
>NA|TRBJ2-6|NA|TRBV29-1
TGCAGCGTTGAAGACCCATTATCTGGGGCCAACGTCCTGACTTTC
CSVEDPLSGANVLTF
>NA|TRBJ2-6|NA|TRBV6-1
TGTGCCAGCAGTGAGTGGGAGTCTGGGGCCAACGTCCTGACTTTC
CASSEWESGANVLTF
>TRBD2|TRBJ2-1|NA|TRBV30
TGTGCCTTCGTCCGGGAGGGGTCCTACAATGAGCAGTTCTTC
CAFVREGSYNEQFF
>TRBD1|TRBJ2-3|NA|TRBV6-5
TGTGCCAGCAGAACAGGGGGGACAGATACGCAGTATTTT
CASRTGGTDTQYF
>TRBD1|TRBJ1-5|once|TRBV5-6
TGTGCCAGCAGCCTACGCCAGGGGGGCAATCAGCCCCAGCATTTT
CASSLRQGGNQPQHF
>NA|TRBJ2-5|NA|TRBV7-8
TGTGCCAGCAGCTTAGTGGAGTTAGCTCCTTTTTGGGAGACCCAGTACTTC
CASSLVELAPFWETQYF
>TRBD2|TRBJ2-1|once|TRBV10-3
TGTGCCATCATGGCTAGCGGGAGCAATGAGCAGTTCTTC
CAIMASGSNEQFF
>NA|TRBJ1-3|NA|TRBV10-2
TGCGCCAGCAGTGAGTCTTGGGGATACTCTGGAAACACCATATATTTT
CASSESWGYSGNTIYF
>NA|TRBJ1-1|NA|TRBV19
TGTGCCAGTAAAGTAGACAGGTTGGGGAACACTGAAGCTTTCTTT
CASKVDRLGNTEAFF
>NA|TRBJ2-3|NA|TRBV7-8
TGTGCCAGCAGCTTAGGGCAGGGGGGATACACAGATACGCAGTATTTT
CASSLGQGGYTDTQYF
>NA|TRBJ1-2|NA|TRBV18
TGTGCCAGCTCACCATCCACAGTGGAAGTCCATGGCTACACCTTC
CASSPSTVEVHGYTF
>NA|TRBJ2-7|NA|TRBV5-6
TGTGCCAGCAGCTTTCATGACTACGAGCAGTACTTC
CASSFHDYEQYF
>NA|TRBJ1-2|NA|TRBV5-5
TGTGCCAGCAGCCCCGAGGAGGGGAGCTATGGCTACACCTTC
CASSPEEGSYGYTF
>NA|TRBJ2-7|NA|TRBV6-1
TGTGCCAGCAGATTACGGGGCGCGGGTCACGAGCAGTACTTC
CASRLRGAGHEQYF
>NA|TRBJ1-1|NA|TRBV18
TGTGCCAGCTCCCCTCAGGCGGCAATCGAGGCTTTCTTT
CASSPQAAIEAFF
>NA|TRBJ1-6|NA|TRBV9
TGTGCCAGCAGCGTTGGGGACGGAATTTATAATTCACCCCTCCACTTT
CASSVGDGIYNSPLHF
>TRBD1|TRBJ2-2|NA|TRBV7-2
TGTGCCAGCAGCCCCTACCGGACAGGGAGCACCGGGGAGCTGTTTTTT
CASSPYRTGSTGELFF
>TRBD1|TRBJ2-3|NA|TRBV5-1
TGCGCCAGCAGCTCCAAGGACAGGCGAGACACAGATACGCAGTATTTT
CASSSKDRRDTDTQYF
>NA|TRBJ2-1|NA|TRBV30
TGTGCCTGGAGTGCCCGGGAGAGAGGAGACAAATTGTTCTTC
CAWSARERGDKLFF
>NA|TRBJ2-5|NA|TRBV10-1
TGCGCCAGCAGTGACAGGGGAGCGGAGACCCAGTACTTC
CASSDRGAETQYF
>NA|TRBJ2-1|NA|TRBV11-1
TGTGCCAGCAGCCTAGGATTTATCAATGAGCAGTTCTTC
CASSLGFINEQFF
>TRBD1|TRBJ2-7|NA|TRBV11-2
TGTGCCAGCAGCTCTATACGCCGGGACAGGGGGCGGGAGCAGTACTTC
CASSSIRRDRGREQYF
>NA|TRBJ1-1|few|TRBV15
TGTGCCACCAGCAGAGATCCCGAGTCGCTTAGGGCTTTCTTT
CATSRDPESLRAFF
>NA|TRBJ1-5|once|TRBV28
TGTGCCAGCAGTTTTTCGGCGACAAATCAGCCCCAGCATTTT
CASSFSATNQPQHF
>NA|TRBJ2-1|NA|TRBV5-6
TGTGCCAGCAGCCCGCCGGGATACAATGAGCAGTTCTTC
CASSPPGYNEQFF
>NA|TRBJ1-2|NA|TRBV6-6
TGTGCCTTATCCTCAGGCGGGGGGAATGCCGTAAGTGGCTACACCTTC
CALSSGGGNAVSGYTF
>NA|TRBJ1-6|NA|TRBV5-1
TGCGCCAGCAGCGGGGTAGCCGTTGAGGGTTCACCCCTCCACTTT
CASSGVAVEGSPLHF
>NA|TRBJ1-3|NA|TRBV7-2
TGTGCCAGCAGCTTGGGGGGCTCTGGAAACACCATATATTTT
CASSLGGSGNTIYF
>TRBD2|TRBJ2-2|NA|TRBV30
TGTGCCTGGAGCCGACTAGCGGGTACCACCGGGGAGCTGTTTTTT
CAWSRLAGTTGELFF
>NA|TRBJ1-2|NA|TRBV28
TGTGCCAGCAGTTTACGGCAGAATCATGGCTACACCTTC
CASSLRQNHGYTF
>TRBD2|TRBJ2-3|NA|TRBV10-3
TGTGCCATCAGTGAGGCTAGCGGGTACACAGATACGCAGTATTTT
CAISEASGYTDTQYF
>TRBD1|TRBJ2-2|NA|TRBV15
TGTGCCACCAGAAGGAGGGGACAGGGGCACACCGGGGAGCTGTTTTTT
CATRRRGQGHTGELFF
>TRBD2|TRBJ2-3|NA|TRBV18
TGTGCCAGCTCACCACTCCCTCTAGCGGGGACCACAGATACGCAGTATTTT
CASSPLPLAGTTDTQYF
>NA|TRBJ2-7|NA|TRBV10-3
TGTGCCATCAGTGAGTCTGGTTGGACAGTCTACGAGCAGTACTTC
CAISESGWTVYEQYF
>NA|TRBJ1-6|NA|TRBV6-5
TGTGCCAGCAGTTATCTGGGTAGCTCCTATAATTCACCCCTCCACTTT
CASSYLGSSYNSPLHF
>TRBD1|TRBJ2-1|NA|TRBV6-5
TGTGCCAGCAGTGGGACAGGGCGGCAGTTCTTC
CASSGTGRQFF
>NA|TRBJ2-6|NA|TRBV7-7
TGTGCTAGCAGCTCAGGCGTCGGAGGGGCCAACGTCCTGACTTTC
CASSSGVGGANVLTF
>NA|TRBJ1-6|once|TRBV9
TGTGCCAGCAGCGTACAGCCGGAATCACCCCTCCACTTT
CASSVQPESPLHF
>NA|TRBJ1-5|NA|TRBV18
TGTGCCAGCTCACCGGTGGCAGGGGCTATAGGGGAAAGCAATCAGCCCCAGCATTTT
CASSPVAGAIGESNQPQHF
>TRBD2|TRBJ2-3|NA|TRBV10-3
TGTGCCATCTCAATGCGGGGGGGCCCAGATACGCAGTATTTT
CAISMRGGPDTQYF
>NA|TRBJ2-7|once|TRBV21-1
TGTGCCAGCAGCAAATTTTACCGGACAGGGGGCTACGAGCAGTACTTC
CASSKFYRTGGYEQYF
>NA|TRBJ2-1|once|TRBV30
TGTGCCTGGAGCCTCAGGGTCCATGAGCAGTTCTTC
CAWSLRVHEQFF
>NA|TRBJ2-5|NA|TRBV2
TGTGCCAGCAGTTGGGGAACAGACCAAGAGACCCAGTACTTC
CASSWGTDQETQYF
>NA|TRBJ2-1|NA|TRBV6-5
TGTGCCAGCAGGATACTCGATGAGCAGTTCTTC
CASRILDEQFF
>TRBD2|TRBJ2-1|NA|TRBV7-9
TGTGCCAGCAGCCTAGGACTAGCGGTGGATGAGCAGTTCTTC
CASSLGLAVDEQFF
>NA|TRBJ2-5|once|TRBV6-5
TGTGCCAGCTGTAAGGACCCTTCCCAAGAGACCCAGTACTTC
CASCKDPSQETQYF
>NA|TRBJ2-2|NA|TRBV4-3
TGCGCCAGCAGCCAAGAGTCCGGGGAGCTGTTTTTT
CASSQESGELFF
>NA|TRBJ2-3|NA|TRBV5-1
TGCGCCAGCAGCTTGACAGGACCCTACGCAGATACGCAGTATTTT
CASSLTGPYADTQYF